These 2 T cell receptor beta chains were sequenced from one sample in a study of CD8+CD57+ T cells in acquired aplastic anemia. Profiles of TCR beta VDJ and CDR3 were generated from a genomic DNA template. TCRdb analysed the reads with MiXCR anew, one entry per CDR3 protein. The data hold about 400,000 distinct CDR3 sequences, with around 72% observed a single time. Sequencing was carried out using sorted CD4+, CD8+, or CD8+CD57+ T cells (not recorded which) from PBMCs. These receptor sequences come from a human donor in good health, serving as a control.

A note on this clonotype: The CDR3 end shows no conserved phenylalanine or tryptophan, and so a read error is likely. No DNA is shown, since the ends of the CDR3 on it are uncertain; the CDR3 is the one TCRdb lists. The chain has TRBV19 and TRBJ1-6; the table's D call, TRBD1, has no DNA check behind it. 10 amino acids form the CDR3, both terminal residues included. Germline CDR1 reads LNHDA; CDR2 reads SQIVND (reference sequence). The CDR3: CASSIETASY.

The rearrangement links TRBV2 to TRBJ1-1; D not resolved. Between the trimmed V and J ends, which lost 1 base and 11 bases, there was a span of 11 bases. The CDR3 covers 12 residues. Germline V gene sequence: CDR1 SNHLY, CDR2 FYNNEI. The CDR3 loop is CASSEGIRRAFF. CDR3 in DNA: TGTGCCAGCAGTGAAGGCATAAGAAGGGCTTTCTTT.